These 27 T cell receptor beta chains were sequenced from one sample in a study of memory CD4+ T cells and cytomegalovirus serostatus. The sort gate was single viable CD3+CD4+CD8-CD45RO+ cells for memory CD4+ T cells. Assay: immunoSEQ multiplex PCR; the TCRdb copy retains only in-frame clones and omits some. The sample has over 50,000 clones, 82% seen once; the top ten hold more than 0.8%. The sequencing input was memory CD4+ T cells from blood. These receptors were taken from an adult in good health and CMV-seronegative.

The CDR3 protein is CASSHGSSLTYEQYF. DNA for the CDR3: TGTGCCAGCAGCCACGGGAGCAGCCTCACCTACGAGCAGTACTTC. This chain uses TRBV14 with TRBJ2-7; tentative D call: TRBD2 (6 bases). This CDR3 comprises 15 residues. Germline V lookup: CDR1 SGHDN, CDR2 FVKESK. V lost 3 bases, J lost 2 bases, and 14 bases lay in between. Full variable domain (outside the CDR3, taken from reference TRBV14 and TRBJ2-7): EAGVTQFPSHSVIEKGQTVTLRCDPISGHDNLYWYRRVMGKEIKFLLHFVKESKQDESGMPNNRFLAERTGGTYSTLKVQPAELEDSGVYFCASSHGSSLTYEQYFGPGTRLTVT.

This clone was counted a few times. This sequence joins TRBV27 and TRBJ1-2, with D possibly TRBD1 on 5 matching bases. CDR1 is MNHEY and CDR2 is SMNVEV in the germline V gene (reference sequence). The V gene lost 4 bases and the J gene lost 7 bases, with 13 bases spanning the gap. CDR3 size: 13 residues. In DNA form, the CDR3 reads TGTGCCAGCAGTTCCGGACGGGGGTCTGGCTACACCTTC. Protein product: CASSSGRGSGYTF.

This clone was seen more than once but under ten times. V is TRBV11-2 and J is TRBJ1-1; D is perhaps TRBD1 (5 bases). Per the germline V gene, CDR1 is SGHAT and CDR2 is FQNNGV. The CDR3 covers 15 residues. V was trimmed by 5 bases and J by 1 base, leaving 14 bases between them. The CDR3 spells CASSRRAGGNTEAFF. The CDR3 DNA reads TGTGCCAGCAGCCGCCGCGCGGGGGGGAACACTGAAGCTTTCTTT.

The chain employs TRBV5-1 and TRBJ1-6, with TRBD1 matching over 11 bases. The CDR3 length is 15 residues. Germline V CDR1 and CDR2: SGHRS, YFSETQ. The junction had 10 bases not matched to a gene; V was cut back by 4 bases and J by 13 bases. CDR3 sequence reads: CASSATGQGAAPLHF. The CDR3 region has the DNA TGCGCCAGCAGCGCCACCGGACAGGGGGCAGCTCCCCTCCACTTT.

The chain has TRBV29-1 and TRBJ2-3, with D unclear. The CDR3 spans 12 residues. V was clipped by 3 bases and J by 0 bases, with 4 bases between them. Germline values: CDR1 SQVTM, CDR2 ANQGSEA. The CDR3 bases are TGCAGCGTTGATCCTAGCACAGATACGCAGTATTTT. It translates to CSVDPSTDTQYF.

CDR3 in amino acids: CASSTRAETQYF. The DNA for the CDR3 is TGTGCCAGTAGTACCAGGGCGGAGACCCAGTACTTC. The genes are TRBV19 and TRBJ2-5; D may be TRBD1 (5 bases). The CDR3 loop spans 12 amino acids. Looked up from germline, CDR1 is LNHDA and CDR2 is SQIVND (reference sequence). With 4 bases removed from V and 5 bases from J, the gap between germline ends came to 8 bases.

V is TRBV30 and J is TRBJ1-2; no reliable D call. V was clipped by 5 bases and J by 7 bases, with 14 bases between them. Germline CDR1 and CDR2: GTSNPN and SVGIG (reference sequence). The CDR3 sequence is 12 residues long. The CDR3 sequence is CAWGLGGGGYTF. The CDR3 DNA reads as TGTGCCTGGGGGTTAGGCGGAGGTGGCTACACCTTC.

This clone was detected once. This sequence joins TRBV7-7 and TRBJ2-1; TRBD2 might be the D (5 bases). V lost 0 bases and J lost 7, with 7 bases in between. Germline lookup yields CDR1 SSHAT and CDR2 FNYEAQ (reference sequence). CDR3 length: 13 residues. The CDR3 is CASSLAGSNEQFF. The CDR3 nucleotides are TGTGCCAGCAGCTTAGCTGGGAGTAATGAGCAGTTCTTC.

In this sample, this clone turned up once. The rearrangement joins TRBV6-1 to TRBJ1-1; 7 bases align to TRBD1. The CDR3 is 15 residues long. CDR1 is MNHNS, CDR2 SASEGT, per germline. V dropped 5 bases and J dropped 2; count of bases not matched to a gene: 8. The DNA of the CDR3 is TGTGCCAGCAGTCCGAGGACAGGAGAAAACACTGAAGCTTTCTTT. It is translated as CASSPRTGENTEAFF.

The chain employs TRBV5-1 and TRBJ1-5; D is perhaps TRBD1 (6 bases). V lost 4 bases and J lost 2, with 10 bases in between. CDR3 size: 14 residues. CDR1 and CDR2 from the germline V gene are SGHRS and YFSETQ. CDR3 residues: CASSESGGNQPQHF. CDR3 coding DNA: TGCGCCAGCAGCGAATCAGGGGGCAATCAGCCCCAGCATTTT. The full variable domain, its missing parts supplied by reference TRBV5-1 and TRBJ1-5, is KAGVTQTPRYLIKTRGQQVTLSCSPISGHRSVSWYQQTPGQGLQFLFEYFSETQRNKGNFPGRFSGRQFSNSRSEMNVSTLELGDSALYLCASSESGGNQPQHFGDGTRLSIL.

The chain couples TRBV19 to TRBJ1-2; D is unresolved. V was trimmed by 6 bases and J by 4 bases, leaving 12 bases between them. The CDR3 has 13 amino acids. The germline gives CDR1 LNHDA, CDR2 SQIVND (reference sequence). CDR3 DNA sequence: TGTGCCAGTAGCATCAGCACGGTCTATGGCTACACCTTC. It yields the protein CASSISTVYGYTF.

The rearrangement links TRBV5-4 to TRBJ1-5; possible D gene TRBD1, 6 bases. Per germline, CDR1 SGHNT and CDR2 YYREEE (reference sequence). Deletions cut 3 bases from V and 5 bases from J, with 18 bases between. This CDR3 spans 16 amino acids. Here the CDR3 DNA reads TGTGCCAGCAGCTCACATCCAGGGGCTCTGGATCAGCCCCAGCATTTT. Residues: CASSSHPGALDQPQHF.

Only a few counts were recorded for this clone. CDR3 in DNA: TGTGCCAGCAGCCCGGGGACAGACTCCTACGAGCAGTACTTC. Translating gives CASSPGTDSYEQYF. The genes are TRBV7-3 and TRBJ2-7, with 7 positions matching TRBD1. CDR1 is SGHTA, CDR2 FQGTGA, per germline. V was pared by 5 bases and J by 0 bases, with 4 bases of the junction left unmatched. The CDR3 is made up of 14 amino acids. The full variable domain, rest sourced from reference TRBV7-3 and TRBJ2-7, is GAGVSQTPSNKVTEKGKYVELRCDPISGHTALYWYRQSLGQGPEFLIYFQGTGAADDSGLPNDRFFAVRPEGSVSTLKIQRTERGDSAVYLCASSPGTDSYEQYFGPGTRLTVT.

The table lists this clone with a count of one. This chain links TRBV14 with TRBJ2-5, with TRBD2 identical over 7 bases. Per the germline V gene, CDR1 is SGHDN and CDR2 is FVKESK. The CDR3 spans 14 residues. V dropped 5 bases and J dropped 5; count of bases not matched to a gene: 8. The CDR3 protein is CASSSRGAGETQYF. The CDR3 region has the DNA TGTGCCAGCAGCTCCCGGGGAGCGGGGGAGACCCAGTACTTC.

The CDR3 DNA reads TGTGCCAGCGGGGGGGCAGGGATTAACGAGCAGTACTTC. Encoded protein: CASGGAGINEQYF. The chain is built from TRBV9 and TRBJ2-7, with a weak D call TRBD2 (7 bases). V was clipped by 7 bases and J by 5 bases, with 16 bases between them. Germline V lookup: CDR1 SGDLS, CDR2 YYNGEE. The CDR3 is 13 residues long.

This sequence joins TRBV5-1 and TRBJ2-7, with 11 bases fitting TRBD1. J gave up 6 bases and V 2 bases, and 4 bases lay outside the gene matches. The length of the CDR3 is 14 residues. Germline CDR1 SGHRS, CDR2 YFSETQ. The chain's CDR3 is CASSFGQGAGEQYF. CDR3 nucleotides: TGCGCCAGCAGCTTCGGACAGGGGGCCGGCGAGCAGTACTTC.

The chain employs TRBV19 and TRBJ1-5, with D unclear. Looked up from germline, CDR1 is LNHDA and CDR2 is SQIVND (reference sequence). Trimming cost V 10 bases and J 6 bases, with 25 bases left between them. This CDR3 is 16 amino acids long. CDR3 residues: CATVDKALGVGQPQHF. The CDR3 nucleotides are TGTGCCACCGTCGACAAAGCCCTCGGGGTCGGTCAGCCCCAGCATTTT.

The chain carries TRBV18 and TRBJ1-1; D is possibly TRBD1 (5 bases). Germline V lookup: CDR1 KGHSH, CDR2 LQKENI. The V end lost 4 bases, the J end lost 1 base, and 13 bases lay between the germline ends. The CDR3 has 15 residues. CDR3 DNA sequence: TGTGCCAGCTCACTCGGGACGGTCCAGAACACTGAAGCTTTCTTT. It encodes CASSLGTVQNTEAFF.

This chain uses TRBV2 with TRBJ1-1, with TRBD1 as a possible D gene (6 bases). The CDR3 extends over 16 amino acids. Trimming removed 7 bases at V and 4 bases at J, with 22 bases between. Germline assignment: CDR1 SNHLY and CDR2 FYNNEI. This chain's CDR3 is CASTTRQVKGATEAFF. In DNA form, the CDR3 reads TGTGCCAGCACCACTCGACAGGTAAAAGGGGCCACTGAAGCTTTCTTT.

The chain is built from TRBV28 and TRBJ1-1; D is unclear. V dropped 3 bases and J dropped 0 bases, with 14 bases sitting between them. Germline CDR1 and CDR2: MDHEN and SYDVKM. This CDR3 spans 16 amino acids. CDR3 sequence (DNA): TGTGCCAGCAGTTTGATCAGACTAGCCATGAACACTGAAGCTTTCTTT. Its translation is CASSLIRLAMNTEAFF.

The genes are TRBV7-2 and TRBJ2-1, with D possibly being TRBD2 (6 bases). Germline V gene lookup returns CDR1 SGHTA and CDR2 FQGNSA. The CDR3 contains 15 residues. V was clipped by 5 bases and J by 10 bases, with 21 bases between them. CDR3 DNA sequence: TGTGCCAGCAGCCTTACTTTTGGCGGGGTAAACGAGCAGTTCTTC. Translation gives CASSLTFGGVNEQFF.

A few counts support this clone. The chain uses TRBV29-1 and TRBJ2-4; tentative D call: TRBD1 (6 bases). CDR1 SQVTM and CDR2 ANQGSEA come from the germline V gene. Trimming shortened V by 4 bases and J by 8 bases, and 18 bases separated the two germline ends. The CDR3 has 14 amino acids. DNA of the CDR3: TGCAGCGTTGGGGGAAGAGGGCCAGGGGACATTCAGTACTTC. Protein: CSVGGRGPGDIQYF.

J is TRBJ1-2 and V is TRBV6-5; unclear D gene. Germline assignment: CDR1 MNHEY and CDR2 SVGAGI. The CDR3 is made up of 12 amino acids. With 5 bases removed from V and 5 bases from J, the gap between germline ends came to 9 bases. DNA of the CDR3: TGTGCCAGCAGTACGACGGATTATGGCTACACCTTC. As protein: CASSTTDYGYTF.

The genes are TRBV11-2 and TRBJ1-2, with D maybe TRBD1 (5 bases). CDR3 size: 13 residues. The V end lost 1 base, the J end lost 4 bases, and 7 bases lay between the germline ends. Germline-derived CDR1 and CDR2 are SGHAT and FQNNGV. This CDR3 is CASSLAGGYGYTF. For the CDR3, the DNA is TGTGCCAGCAGCTTAGCTGGGGGCTATGGCTACACCTTC.

This clone was observed once. The chain has TRBV6-1 and TRBJ2-2; unclear D gene. CDR3 length: 12 amino acids. V lost 5 bases to trimming and J lost 6 bases, with 7 bases between them. Germline CDR1 is MNHNS and CDR2 is SASEGT. CDR3 nucleotide sequence: TGTGCCAGCAGTTTTGAGGCCGGGGAGCTGTTTTTT. Residues: CASSFEAGELFF.

The chain recombines TRBV10-3 with TRBJ2-6; 8 nucleotides match TRBD1. This CDR3 is built from 15 residues. Germline V lookup: CDR1 ENHRY, CDR2 SYGVKD. J lost 6 bases, V lost 3 bases, and 4 bases had no gene match. CDR3 in amino acids: CAISDPGGLANVLTF. The CDR3 region has the DNA TGTGCCATCAGTGACCCAGGGGGCCTGGCCAACGTCCTGACTTTC.

As concerns this clone: Mismatch with germline at one junction end may stem from a read error. Here the CDR3 reads CAISEKDRGYYGYTF. The CDR3 DNA sequence: TGTGCCATCAGTGAGAAAGACAGAGGGTACTATGGCTACACCTTC. The chain couples TRBV6-1 to TRBJ1-2, with D possibly being TRBD1 (5 bases). Looked up from germline, CDR1 is MNHNS and CDR2 is SASEGT. The CDR3 covers 15 residues.